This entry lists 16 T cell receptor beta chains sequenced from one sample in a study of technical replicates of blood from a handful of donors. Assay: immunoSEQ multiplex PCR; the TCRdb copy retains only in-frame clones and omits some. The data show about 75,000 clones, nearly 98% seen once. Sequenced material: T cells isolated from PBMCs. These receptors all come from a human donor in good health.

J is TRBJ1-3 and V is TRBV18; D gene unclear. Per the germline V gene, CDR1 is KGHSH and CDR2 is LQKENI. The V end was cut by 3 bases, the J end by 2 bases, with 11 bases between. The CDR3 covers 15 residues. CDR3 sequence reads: CASSPERSTGNTIYF. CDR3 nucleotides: TGTGCCAGCTCACCTGAGAGGAGCACTGGAAACACCATATATTTT. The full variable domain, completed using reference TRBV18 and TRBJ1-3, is NAGVMQNPRHLVRRRGQEARLRCSPMKGHSHVYWYRQLPEEGLKFMVYLQKENIIDESGMPKERFSAEFPKEGPSILRIQQVVRGDSAAYFCASSPERSTGNTIYFGEGSWLTVV.

In DNA, the CDR3 is TGTGCCAGCAGTTTAAGGCGGGGATCCTACGAGCAGTACTTC. This sequence encodes CASSLRRGSYEQYF. The chain recombines TRBV27 with TRBJ2-7; D possibly corresponds to TRBD2 (6 bases). Trimming removed 2 bases at V and 1 base at J, with 9 bases between. Germline V lookup: CDR1 MNHEY, CDR2 SMNVEV (reference sequence). The CDR3 covers 14 residues.

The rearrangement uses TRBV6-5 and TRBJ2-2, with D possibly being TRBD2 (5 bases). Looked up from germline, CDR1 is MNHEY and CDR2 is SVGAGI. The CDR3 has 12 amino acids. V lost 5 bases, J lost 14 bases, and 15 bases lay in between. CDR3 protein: CASSSHRGILFF. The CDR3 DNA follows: TGTGCCAGCAGTAGTCACCGGGGAATACTGTTTTTT.

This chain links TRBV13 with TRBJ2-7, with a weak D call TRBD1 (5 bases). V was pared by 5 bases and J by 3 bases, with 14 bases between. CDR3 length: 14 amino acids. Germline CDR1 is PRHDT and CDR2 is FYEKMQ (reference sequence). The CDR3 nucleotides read TGTGCCAGCAGCAGTCAGGGTTTCGGCTACGAGCAGTACTTC. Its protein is CASSSQGFGYEQYF.

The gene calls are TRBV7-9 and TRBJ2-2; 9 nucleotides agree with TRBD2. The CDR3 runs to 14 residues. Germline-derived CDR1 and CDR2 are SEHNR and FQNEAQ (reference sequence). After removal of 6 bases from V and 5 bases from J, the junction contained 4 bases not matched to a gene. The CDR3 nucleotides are TGTGCCAGCAGTAGCGGGAGTGGGACCGGGGAGCTGTTTTTT. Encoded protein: CASSSGSGTGELFF.

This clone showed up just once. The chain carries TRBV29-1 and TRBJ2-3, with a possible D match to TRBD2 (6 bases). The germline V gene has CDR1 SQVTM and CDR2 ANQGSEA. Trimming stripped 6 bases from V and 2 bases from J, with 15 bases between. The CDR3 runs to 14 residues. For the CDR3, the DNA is TGCAGCGTAGGAGGGGTTGAGAACACAGATACGCAGTATTTT. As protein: CSVGGVENTDTQYF.

The CDR3 is CAISEGTETYEQYF. The CDR3 nucleotides read TGTGCCATCAGTGAGGGGACAGAAACCTACGAGCAGTACTTC. This chain uses TRBV10-3 with TRBJ2-7; 7 nucleotides match TRBD1. This CDR3 is 14 amino acids long. J was trimmed by 2 bases and V by 2 bases; bases with no gene match: 3. Germline V gene sequence: CDR1 ENHRY, CDR2 SYGVKD.

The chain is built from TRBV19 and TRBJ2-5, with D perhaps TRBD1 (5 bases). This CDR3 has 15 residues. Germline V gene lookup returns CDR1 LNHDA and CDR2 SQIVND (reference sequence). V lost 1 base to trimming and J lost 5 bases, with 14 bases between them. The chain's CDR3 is CASSIAQFSGETQYF. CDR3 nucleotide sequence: TGTGCCAGTAGTATAGCCCAATTCTCAGGGGAGACCCAGTACTTC.

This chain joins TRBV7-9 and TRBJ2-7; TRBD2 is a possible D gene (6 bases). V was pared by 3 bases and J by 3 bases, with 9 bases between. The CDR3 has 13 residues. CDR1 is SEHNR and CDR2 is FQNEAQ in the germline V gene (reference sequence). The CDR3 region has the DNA TGTGCCAGCAGCTTTACGGGGGACTACGAGCAGTACTTC. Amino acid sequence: CASSFTGDYEQYF.

CDR3 in amino acids: CASSLSAGHGDTIYF. In DNA form, the CDR3 reads TGTGCCAGCAGTTTATCTGCGGGGCACGGCGACACCATATATTTT. The chain is built from TRBV27 and TRBJ1-3, with D tentatively TRBD1 (5 bases). The CDR3 totals 15 residues. Trimming took off 0 bases at V and 8 bases at J, with 14 bases between the two ends. Germline CDR1 reads MNHEY; CDR2 reads SMNVEV (reference sequence).

CDR3 nucleotides: TGTGCCAGCAGTTTCACGGAGGGACCGCTTAACACTGAAGCTTTCTTT. Encoded protein: CASSFTEGPLNTEAFF. V gene TRBV28 combines with J gene TRBJ1-1, with a possible D match to TRBD1 (5 bases). Trimming stripped 3 bases from V and 2 bases from J, with 16 bases between. The germline V gene has CDR1 MDHEN and CDR2 SYDVKM. CDR3 length equals 16 residues.

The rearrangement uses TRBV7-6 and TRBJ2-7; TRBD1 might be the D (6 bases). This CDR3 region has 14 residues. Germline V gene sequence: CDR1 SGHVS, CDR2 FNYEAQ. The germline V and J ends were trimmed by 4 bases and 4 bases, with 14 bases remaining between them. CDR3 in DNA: TGTGCCAGCAGCTCAAGTATACAGGGATACGAGCAGTACTTC. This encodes CASSSSIQGYEQYF.

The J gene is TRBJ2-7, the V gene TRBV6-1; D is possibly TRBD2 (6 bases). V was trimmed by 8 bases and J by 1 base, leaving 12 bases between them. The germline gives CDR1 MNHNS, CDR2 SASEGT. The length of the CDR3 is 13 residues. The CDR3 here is CASWAGFSYEQYF. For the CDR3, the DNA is TGTGCCAGCTGGGCGGGATTTTCCTACGAGCAGTACTTC.

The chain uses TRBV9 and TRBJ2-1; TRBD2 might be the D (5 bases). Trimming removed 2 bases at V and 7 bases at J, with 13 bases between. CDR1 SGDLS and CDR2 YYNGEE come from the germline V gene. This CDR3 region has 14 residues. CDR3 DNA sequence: TGTGCCAGCAGCGTTCTGACGGGGATGAATGAGCAGTTCTTC. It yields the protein CASSVLTGMNEQFF. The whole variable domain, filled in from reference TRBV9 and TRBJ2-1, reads DSGVTQTPKHLITATGQRVTLRCSPRSGDLSVYWYQQSLDQGLQFLIQYYNGEERAKGNILERFSAQQFPDLHSELNLSSLELGDSALYFCASSVLTGMNEQFFGPGTRLTVL.

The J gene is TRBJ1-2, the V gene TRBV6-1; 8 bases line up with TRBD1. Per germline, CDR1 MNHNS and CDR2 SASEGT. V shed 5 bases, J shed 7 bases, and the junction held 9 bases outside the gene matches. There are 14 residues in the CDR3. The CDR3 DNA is TGTGCCAGCAGTATTGGACAGGGAGGGAGTGGCTACACCTTC. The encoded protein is CASSIGQGGSGYTF.

The CDR3 DNA follows: TGTGCCTGGAGGGCATGGGGGGGATACTATGGCTACACCTTC. This gives the protein CAWRAWGGYYGYTF. The chain uses TRBV30 and TRBJ1-2, with a possible D match to TRBD1 (5 bases). Trimming removed 3 bases from V and 3 bases from J, with 14 bases in between. The CDR3 sequence is 14 residues long. Germline V lookup: CDR1 GTSNPN, CDR2 SVGIG (reference sequence).